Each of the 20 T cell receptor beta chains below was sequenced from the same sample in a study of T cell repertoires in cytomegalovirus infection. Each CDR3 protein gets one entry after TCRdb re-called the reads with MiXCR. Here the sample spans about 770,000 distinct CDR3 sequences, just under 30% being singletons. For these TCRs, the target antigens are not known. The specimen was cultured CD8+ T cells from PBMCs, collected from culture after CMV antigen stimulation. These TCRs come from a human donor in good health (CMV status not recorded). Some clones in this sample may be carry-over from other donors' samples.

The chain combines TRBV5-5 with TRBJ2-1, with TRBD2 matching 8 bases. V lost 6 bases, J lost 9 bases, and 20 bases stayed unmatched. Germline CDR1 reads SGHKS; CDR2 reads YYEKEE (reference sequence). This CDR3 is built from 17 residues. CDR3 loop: CASTPQSGGPFFGEQFF. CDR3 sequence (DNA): TGTGCCAGCACCCCCCAAAGCGGGGGCCCTTTTTTCGGTGAGCAGTTCTTC.

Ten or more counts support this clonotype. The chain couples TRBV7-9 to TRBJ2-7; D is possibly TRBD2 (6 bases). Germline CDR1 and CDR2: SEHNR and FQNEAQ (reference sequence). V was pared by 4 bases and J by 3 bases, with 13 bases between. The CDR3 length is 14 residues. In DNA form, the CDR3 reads TGTGCCAGCAGCTATGGAGGGCAGGGCTACGAGCAGTACGTC. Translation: CASSYGGQGYEQYV.

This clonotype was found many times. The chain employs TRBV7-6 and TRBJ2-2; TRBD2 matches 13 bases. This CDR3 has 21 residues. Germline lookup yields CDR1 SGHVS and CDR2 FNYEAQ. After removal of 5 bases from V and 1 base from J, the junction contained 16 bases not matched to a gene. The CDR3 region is CASSPLPPGLAGAVNTGELFF. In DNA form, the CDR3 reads TGTGCCAGCAGCCCCCTTCCCCCTGGACTAGCGGGGGCCGTGAACACCGGGGAGCTGTTTTTT.

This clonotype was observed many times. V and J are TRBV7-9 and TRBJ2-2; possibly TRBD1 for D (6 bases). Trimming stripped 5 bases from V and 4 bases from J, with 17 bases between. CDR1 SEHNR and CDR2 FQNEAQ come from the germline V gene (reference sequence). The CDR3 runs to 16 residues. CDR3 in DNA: TGTGCCAGCAGCCCGACAGGCCACGAGGTCACCGGGGAGCTGTTTTTT. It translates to CASSPTGHEVTGELFF. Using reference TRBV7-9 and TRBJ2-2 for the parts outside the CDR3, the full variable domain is DTGVSQNPRHKITKRGQNVTFRCDPISEHNRLYWYRQTLGQGPEFLTYFQNEAQLEKSRLLSDRFSAERPKGSFSTLEIQRTEQGDSAMYLCASSPTGHEVTGELFFGEGSRLTVL.

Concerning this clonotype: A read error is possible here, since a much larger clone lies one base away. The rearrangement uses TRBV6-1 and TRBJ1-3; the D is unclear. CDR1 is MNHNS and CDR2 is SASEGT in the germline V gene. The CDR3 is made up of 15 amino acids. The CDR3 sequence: CASSEVPDSGTTIYF. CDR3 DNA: TGTGCCAGCAGTGAAGTACCGGACTCTGGAACCACCATATATTTT.

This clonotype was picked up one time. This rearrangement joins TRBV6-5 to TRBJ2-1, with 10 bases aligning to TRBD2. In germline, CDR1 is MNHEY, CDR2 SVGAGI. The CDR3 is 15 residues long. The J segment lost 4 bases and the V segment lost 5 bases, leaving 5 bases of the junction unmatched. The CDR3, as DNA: TGTGCCAGCAGTAAACTAGCGGGGCCTTACAATGAGCAGTTCTTC. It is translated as CASSKLAGPYNEQFF.

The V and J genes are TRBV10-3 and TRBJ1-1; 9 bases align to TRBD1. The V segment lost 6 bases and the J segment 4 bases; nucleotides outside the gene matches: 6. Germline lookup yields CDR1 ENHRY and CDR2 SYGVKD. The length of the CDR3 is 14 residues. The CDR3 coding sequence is TGTGCCATCAGGGGGACAGGGACGGGCACTGAAGCTTTCTTT. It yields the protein CAIRGTGTGTEAFF.

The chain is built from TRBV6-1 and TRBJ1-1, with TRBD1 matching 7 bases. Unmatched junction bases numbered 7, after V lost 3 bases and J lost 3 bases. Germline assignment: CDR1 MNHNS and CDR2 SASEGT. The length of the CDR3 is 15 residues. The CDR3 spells CASSETGILDTEAFF. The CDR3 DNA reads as TGTGCCAGCAGTGAGACAGGGATCTTGGACACTGAAGCTTTCTTT.

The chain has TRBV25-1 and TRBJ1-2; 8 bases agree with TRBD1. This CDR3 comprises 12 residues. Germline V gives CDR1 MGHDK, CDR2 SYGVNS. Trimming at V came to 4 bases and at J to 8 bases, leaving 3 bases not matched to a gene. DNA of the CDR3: TGTGCCAGCAGTGGGACAGGGAACGGCTACACCTTC. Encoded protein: CASSGTGNGYTF.

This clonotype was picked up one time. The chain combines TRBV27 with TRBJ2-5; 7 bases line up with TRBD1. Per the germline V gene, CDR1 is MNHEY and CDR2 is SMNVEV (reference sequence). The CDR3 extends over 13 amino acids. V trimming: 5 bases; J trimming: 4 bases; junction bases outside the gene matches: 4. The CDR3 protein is CASSVTGRETQYF. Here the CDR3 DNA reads TGTGCCAGCAGTGTGACAGGGAGAGAGACCCAGTACTTC.

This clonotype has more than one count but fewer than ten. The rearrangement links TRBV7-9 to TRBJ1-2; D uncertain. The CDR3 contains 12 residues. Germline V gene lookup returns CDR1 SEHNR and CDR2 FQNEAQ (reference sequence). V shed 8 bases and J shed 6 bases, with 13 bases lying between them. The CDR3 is CASHQAADGYTF. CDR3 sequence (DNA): TGTGCCAGCCATCAGGCAGCCGATGGCTACACCTTC.

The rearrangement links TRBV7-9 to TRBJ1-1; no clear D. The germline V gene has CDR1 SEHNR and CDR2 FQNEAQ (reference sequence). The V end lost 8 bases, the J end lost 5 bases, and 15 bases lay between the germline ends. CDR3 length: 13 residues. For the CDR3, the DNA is TGTGCCAGCGCGGAAGGCCTGGTTACTGAAGCTTTCTTT. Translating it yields CASAEGLVTEAFF.

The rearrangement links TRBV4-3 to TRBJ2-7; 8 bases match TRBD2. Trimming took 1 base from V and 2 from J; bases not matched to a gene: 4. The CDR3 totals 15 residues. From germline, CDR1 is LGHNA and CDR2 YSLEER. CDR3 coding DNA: TGCGCCAGCAGCCAAGTCCGGGGGGGGACCTACGAGCAGTACTTC. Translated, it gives CASSQVRGGTYEQYF.

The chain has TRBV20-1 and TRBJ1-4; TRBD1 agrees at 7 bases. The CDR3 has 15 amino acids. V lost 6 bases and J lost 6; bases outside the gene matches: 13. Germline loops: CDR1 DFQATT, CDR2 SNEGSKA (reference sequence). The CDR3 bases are TGCAGTGCCCCCCCTTCGACAGGGTCTTATGAAAAACTGTTTTTT. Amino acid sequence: CSAPPSTGSYEKLFF.

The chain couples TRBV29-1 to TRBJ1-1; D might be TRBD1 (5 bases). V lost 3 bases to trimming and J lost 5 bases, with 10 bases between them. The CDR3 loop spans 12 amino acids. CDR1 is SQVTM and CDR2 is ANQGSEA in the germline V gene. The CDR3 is CSVEGQETEAFF. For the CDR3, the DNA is TGCAGCGTTGAGGGGCAGGAGACTGAAGCTTTCTTT.

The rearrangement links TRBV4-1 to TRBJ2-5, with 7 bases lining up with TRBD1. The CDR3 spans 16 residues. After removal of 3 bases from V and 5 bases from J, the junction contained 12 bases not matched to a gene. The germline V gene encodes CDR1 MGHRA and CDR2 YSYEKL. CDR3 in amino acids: CASSHLTGTESETQYF. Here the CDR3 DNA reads TGCGCCAGCAGCCACCTGACAGGGACGGAGAGCGAGACCCAGTACTTC.

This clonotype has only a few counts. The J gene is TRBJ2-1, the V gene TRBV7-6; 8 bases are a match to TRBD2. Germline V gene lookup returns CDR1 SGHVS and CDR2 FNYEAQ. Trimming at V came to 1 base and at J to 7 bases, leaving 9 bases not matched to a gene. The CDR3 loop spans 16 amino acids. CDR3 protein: CASSLGGGWDVNEQFF. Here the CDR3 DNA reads TGTGCCAGCAGCTTAGGCGGGGGGTGGGACGTAAATGAGCAGTTCTTC.

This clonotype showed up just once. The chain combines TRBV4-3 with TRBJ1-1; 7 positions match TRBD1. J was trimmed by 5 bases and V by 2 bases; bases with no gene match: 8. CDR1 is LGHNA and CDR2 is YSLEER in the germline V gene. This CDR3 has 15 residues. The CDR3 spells CASSQSPQGYTEAFF. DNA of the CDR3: TGCGCCAGCAGCCAAAGCCCACAGGGGTATACTGAAGCTTTCTTT.

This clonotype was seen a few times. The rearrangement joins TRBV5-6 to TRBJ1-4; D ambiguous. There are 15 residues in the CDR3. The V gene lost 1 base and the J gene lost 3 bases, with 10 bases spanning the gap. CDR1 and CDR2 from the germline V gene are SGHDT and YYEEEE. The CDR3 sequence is CASSLRKTSNEKLFF. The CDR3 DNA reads TGTGCCAGCAGCTTGCGAAAGACCTCTAATGAAAAACTGTTTTTT.

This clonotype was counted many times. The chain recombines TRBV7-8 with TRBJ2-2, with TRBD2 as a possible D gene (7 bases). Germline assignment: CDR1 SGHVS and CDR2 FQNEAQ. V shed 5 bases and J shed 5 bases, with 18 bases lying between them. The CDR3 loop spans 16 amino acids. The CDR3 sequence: CASSGEGGRETGELFF. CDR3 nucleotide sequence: TGTGCCAGCAGCGGCGAGGGGGGGCGGGAAACCGGGGAGCTGTTTTTT.